Shown below are 29 T cell receptor beta chains from a single sample sequenced in a study of cytomegalovirus exposure and HLA in healthy donors (dated 2017 in TCRdb). Library prep was done by the immunoSEQ multiplex PCR assay. TCRdb provides this immuneACCESS table in a form limited to in-frame rearrangements. Some clones are lacking; in checked studies, under half of them reflect an unresolved V gene, and why the rest are absent is not known. This sample is represented by around 350,000 clones; roughly 89% of them were singletons. Of the sample, roughly 0.82% is held by the ten largest clones. Sequencing was done on a sample of PBMCs. These receptors all stem from a woman between 18 and 29 years old in good health and CMV-seronegative.

The rearrangement uses TRBV5-6 and TRBJ2-7; 8 nucleotides line up with TRBD1. The junction had 9 bases not matched to a gene; V was cut back by 7 bases and J by 3 bases. The germline CDR1 and CDR2 sequences are SGHDT and YYEEEE. This CDR3 has 14 amino acids. CDR3 coding DNA: TGTGCCAGCGCCCCCGGGACAGGCCTCTACGAGCAGTACTTC. The encoded protein is CASAPGTGLYEQYF.

The V call is TRBV19, the J call TRBJ2-5, with TRBD1 matching 8 bases. The CDR3 loop spans 14 amino acids. CDR1 LNHDA and CDR2 SQIVND come from the germline V gene (reference sequence). V shed 6 bases and J 5 bases; nucleotides not matched to a gene: 8. Written as DNA, the CDR3 is TGTGCCAGTAGCCCTTGGACAGGGTGGGAGACCCAGTACTTC. Residues: CASSPWTGWETQYF.

The chain employs TRBV28 and TRBJ2-7; 12 nucleotides line up with TRBD2. There are 15 residues in the CDR3. The J segment lost 7 bases and the V segment lost 5 bases, leaving 9 bases of the junction unmatched. Germline V gene data show CDR1 as MDHEN and CDR2 as SYDVKM. CDR3 sequence reads: CASSPRLAGAGEQYF. CDR3 bases: TGTGCCAGCAGTCCACGACTAGCGGGGGCTGGGGAGCAGTACTTC.

This clone came up once. CDR3 in DNA: TGTGCCAGCAGTTCCCCGGGTCCTTCCTACGAGCAGTACTTC. The encoded protein is CASSSPGPSYEQYF. The chain is built from TRBV27 and TRBJ2-7, with D hard to call. CDR1 and CDR2 from the germline V gene are MNHEY and SMNVEV (reference sequence). The CDR3 loop spans 14 amino acids. Trimming removed 4 bases from V and 1 base from J, with 11 bases in between.

The chain is built from TRBV23-1 and TRBJ1-6; 7 bases agree with TRBD1. TRBV23-1 is placed among ORFs of uncertain function. With 4 bases clipped from V and 8 bases from J, the junction kept 8 bases outside the gene matches. This CDR3 spans 15 amino acids. The CDR3 nucleotides read TGCGCCAGCAGTCCCCTGGCAGGGGGTCATTCACCCCTCCACTTT. Translation: CASSPLAGGHSPLHF.

The rearrangement joins TRBV5-1 to TRBJ2-7; D possibly corresponds to TRBD2 (6 bases). This CDR3 is built from 15 residues. CDR1 and CDR2 (germline): SGHRS, YFSETQ. The V and J ends lost 0 bases and 2 bases respectively, with 12 bases between them. CDR3 DNA: TGCGCCAGCAGCTTGGGTACGGGACTCGCCTACGAGCAGTACTTC. Translating it yields CASSLGTGLAYEQYF.

J is TRBJ1-5 and V is TRBV29-1; 8 bases agree with TRBD1. The V segment lost 4 bases and the J segment 7 bases; nucleotides outside the gene matches: 6. Germline values: CDR1 SQVTM, CDR2 ANQGSEA. The length of the CDR3 is 13 residues. The CDR3 loop reads CSVGQGQGQPQHF. The DNA for the CDR3 is TGCAGCGTTGGACAGGGGCAGGGCCAGCCCCAGCATTTT.

The V call is TRBV29-1, the J call TRBJ2-3, with 7 nucleotides matching TRBD2. V was clipped by 3 bases and J by 1 base; unmatched bases: 7. The germline V gene has CDR1 SQVTM and CDR2 ANQGSEA. CDR3 size: 15 residues. CDR3 protein: CSVEAGRVGTDTQYF. CDR3 bases: TGCAGCGTTGAGGCAGGGAGGGTGGGCACAGATACGCAGTATTTT.

The chain employs TRBV4-1 and TRBJ1-4, with D uncertain. Germline V CDR1 and CDR2: MGHRA, YSYEKL. The CDR3 runs to 12 residues. V lost 0 bases and J lost 10, with 6 bases in between. The CDR3 region has the DNA TGCGCCAGCAGCCAAGATTTAGTAAAACTGTTTTTT. Translated, it gives CASSQDLVKLFF.

The rearrangement joins TRBV28 to TRBJ2-2, with 8 bases that match TRBD2. This CDR3 region has 15 residues. Germline-derived CDR1 and CDR2 are MDHEN and SYDVKM. V was pared by 4 bases and J by 7 bases, with 8 bases of the junction left unmatched. The CDR3 DNA follows: TGTGCCAGCAGTTCAAGCGGGAGTGGGGTCGGGGAGCTGTTTTTT. Protein product: CASSSSGSGVGELFF.

The rearrangement uses TRBV2 and TRBJ2-2, with TRBD2 identical over 14 bases. The CDR3 has 19 amino acids. Germline CDR1 SNHLY, CDR2 FYNNEI. J lost 2 bases, V lost 7 bases, and 12 bases had no gene match. The CDR3, as DNA: TGTGCCAGCACCTCTGGACTAGCGGGGGGTGGGGATAACACCGGGGAGCTGTTTTTT. Protein sequence: CASTSGLAGGGDNTGELFF.

The V call is TRBV30, the J call TRBJ1-3, with unresolved D. V lost 1 base and J 10 bases, leaving 11 bases between the germline ends. The CDR3 contains 12 residues. Looked up from germline, CDR1 is GTSNPN and CDR2 is SVGIG (reference sequence). The chain's CDR3 is CAWSGPGRTIYF. As DNA, the CDR3 is TGTGCCTGGAGTGGGCCGGGGAGGACCATATATTTT. Full variable domain (outside the CDR3, taken from reference TRBV30 and TRBJ1-3): SQTIHQWPATLVQPVGSPLSLECTVEGTSNPNLYWYRQAAGRGLQLLFYSVGIGQISSEVPQNLSASRPQDRQFILSSKKLLLSDSGFYLCAWSGPGRTIYFGEGSWLTVV.

The rearrangement joins TRBV27 to TRBJ1-5; 10 nucleotides agree with TRBD1. Trimming cost V 5 bases and J 7 bases; bases outside gene matches: 5. The CDR3 has 14 residues. The germline V gene has CDR1 MNHEY and CDR2 SMNVEV (reference sequence). CDR3 amino acids: CASSVTGGRQPQHF. The CDR3 coding sequence is TGTGCCAGCAGTGTGACAGGGGGCCGGCAGCCCCAGCATTTT.

The chain has TRBV7-2 and TRBJ1-2; maybe TRBD1 (6 bases). V lost 3 bases and J 4 bases, leaving 15 bases between the germline ends. CDR1 is SGHTA, CDR2 FQGNSA, per germline. The CDR3 is 15 residues long. Written as DNA, the CDR3 is TGTGCCAGCAGCTTGGACCACGACAGGCCCTATGGCTACACCTTC. This gives the protein CASSLDHDRPYGYTF.

This chain uses TRBV30 with TRBJ2-5, with 9 nucleotides matching TRBD1. CDR3 length equals 14 residues. V was pared by 0 bases and J by 5 bases, with 4 bases of the junction left unmatched. Germline CDR1 GTSNPN, CDR2 SVGIG (reference sequence). Here the CDR3 DNA reads TGTGCCTGGAGTGTGACAGGGGGTACCGAGACCCAGTACTTC. It specifies CAWSVTGGTETQYF.

The chain combines TRBV6-1 with TRBJ2-1, with 10 bases lining up with TRBD2. The CDR3 has 15 residues. In germline, CDR1 is MNHNS, CDR2 SASEGT. Trimming removed 2 bases from V and 2 bases from J; junction bases left unmatched: 0. The CDR3 protein is CASSELAGAYNEQFF. The CDR3 nucleotides are TGTGCCAGCAGTGAACTAGCGGGAGCCTACAATGAGCAGTTCTTC.

The chain uses TRBV6-5 and TRBJ2-6; possible D gene TRBD2, 5 bases. CDR1 is MNHEY, CDR2 SVGAGI, per germline. The CDR3 sequence is 15 residues long. Trimming removed 0 bases from V and 4 bases from J, with 7 bases in between. CDR3 residues: CASSYSGVGANVLTF. CDR3 DNA sequence: TGTGCCAGCAGTTACTCCGGGGTCGGGGCCAACGTCCTGACTTTC.

On this clone: Other DNA sequences in this specimen translate into the identical CDR3. The chain joins TRBV20-1 to TRBJ2-7; TRBD1 is a possible D gene (5 bases). Germline V lookup: CDR1 DFQATT, CDR2 SNEGSKA (reference sequence). V was clipped by 6 bases and J by 3 bases, with 9 bases between them. The CDR3 runs 11 residues. CDR3 sequence reads: CSARGSYEQYF. The CDR3 nucleotides are TGCAGTGCAAGGGGTAGCTACGAGCAGTACTTC.

V usage is TRBV15 and J usage is TRBJ1-6, with D maybe TRBD1 (5 bases). The V gene lost 2 bases and the J gene lost 5 bases, with 10 bases spanning the gap. CDR3 length: 15 residues. CDR1 LNHNV and CDR2 YYDKDF come from the germline V gene (reference sequence). The CDR3 coding sequence is TGTGCCACCAGCAGATACAGGAGCCATAATTCACCCCTCCACTTT. Residues: CATSRYRSHNSPLHF.

Details on this clone: Additional DNA sequences in this sample encode the identical CDR3. The V gene is TRBV6-5, the J gene TRBJ1-1; weak D call: TRBD1 (6 bases). The CDR3 is 13 residues long. Trimming shortened V by 0 bases and J by 6 bases, and 8 bases separated the two germline ends. Germline-derived CDR1 and CDR2 are MNHEY and SVGAGI. The CDR3 reads CASSYSGGAEAFF. The CDR3 nucleotides are TGTGCCAGCAGTTACTCAGGGGGGGCTGAAGCTTTCTTT.

J is TRBJ2-7 and V is TRBV28, with 9 bases fitting TRBD2. Germline loops: CDR1 MDHEN, CDR2 SYDVKM. The length of the CDR3 is 15 residues. J gave up 2 bases and V 6 bases, and 8 bases lay outside the gene matches. In nucleotides, the CDR3 is TGTGCCAGCAGCTCCACCGGGACTAGCCCCTACGAGCAGTACTTC. This sequence encodes CASSSTGTSPYEQYF. Looking up the rest from reference TRBV28 and TRBJ2-7 gives the full variable domain: DVKVTQSSRYLVKRTGEKVFLECVQDMDHENMFWYRQDPGLGLRLIYFSYDVKMKEKGDIPEGYSVSREKKERFSLILESASTNQTSMYLCASSSTGTSPYEQYFGPGTRLTVT.

The rearrangement uses TRBV2 and TRBJ1-2; 12 nucleotides align to TRBD1. Germline values: CDR1 SNHLY, CDR2 FYNNEI. This CDR3 has 16 residues. V dropped 5 bases and J dropped 2; count of bases not matched to a gene: 6. The CDR3 DNA follows: TGTGCCAGCAGTCGGGACAGGGGGCGAGCAAACTATGGCTACACCTTC. Residues: CASSRDRGRANYGYTF.

This chain uses TRBV6-5 with TRBJ1-6; D ambiguous. Trimming left V 2 bases short and J 2 bases short, with 7 bases between. CDR3 length: 15 amino acids. Germline CDR1 MNHEY, CDR2 SVGAGI. The CDR3: CASSYVFTYNSPLHF. The CDR3 DNA follows: TGTGCCAGCAGTTACGTGTTTACCTATAATTCACCCCTCCACTTT.

The chain carries TRBV9 and TRBJ1-4; no definite D call. This CDR3 spans 13 amino acids. The V end was cut by 0 bases, the J end by 10 bases, with 10 bases between. Germline assignment: CDR1 SGDLS and CDR2 YYNGEE. The CDR3 spells CASSVVGEGKLFF. The CDR3 DNA reads TGTGCCAGCAGCGTAGTGGGCGAAGGAAAACTGTTTTTT.

Note on this clone: In the same sample, other DNA sequences code for this CDR3. The chain couples TRBV4-1 to TRBJ2-7, with no clear D. The CDR3 is made up of 13 amino acids. CDR1 is MGHRA, CDR2 YSYEKL, per germline. V was cut by 1 base and J by 2 bases, with 6 bases left in between. The DNA of the CDR3 is TGCGCCAGCAGCCAAGGAGGAACCTACGAGCAGTACTTC. Amino acids: CASSQGGTYEQYF.

The chain links TRBV10-1 to TRBJ2-1; 11 nucleotides line up with TRBD2. The trim removed 3 bases at V and 5 bases at J, leaving 3 bases unmatched. CDR1 and CDR2 from the germline V gene are WNHNN and SYGVQD (reference sequence). This CDR3 region has 15 residues. CDR3 sequence: CASSDMTSGDNEQFF. The CDR3 DNA reads as TGCGCCAGCAGTGATATGACTAGCGGGGACAATGAGCAGTTCTTC.

Concerning this clone: Germline is not matched at one junction end, which may reflect a read error. The chain combines TRBV7-3 with TRBJ2-5, with 8 bases aligning to TRBD1. The CDR3 sequence is 13 residues long. The germline gives CDR1 SGHTA, CDR2 FQGTGA. The chain's CDR3 is CASSVTGGETQYF. For the CDR3, the DNA is TGTGCCAGCAGCGTAACAGGGGGAGAGACCCAGTACTTC.

This sequence joins TRBV30 and TRBJ1-5, with D perhaps TRBD1 (5 bases). CDR1 and CDR2 from the germline V gene are GTSNPN and SVGIG (reference sequence). V was trimmed by 3 bases and J by 2 bases, leaving 8 bases between them. The CDR3 extends over 13 amino acids. In nucleotides, the CDR3 is TGTGCCTGGAGCTTCAGGGGCAATCAGCCCCAGCATTTT. This translates into CAWSFRGNQPQHF.

V gene TRBV6-6 combines with J gene TRBJ2-1; the D is unclear. Trimming removed 5 bases at V and 6 bases at J, with 8 bases between. Germline-derived CDR1 and CDR2 are MNHNY and SVGAGI (reference sequence). The length of the CDR3 is 12 residues. CDR3: CASSPTANEQFF. In DNA form, the CDR3 reads TGTGCCAGCAGTCCTACAGCCAATGAGCAGTTCTTC.